The 5 T cell receptor beta chains listed next were all sequenced from one sample in a study of early T cells in non-severe SARS-CoV-2 infection. TCRdb fed the 5' RACE reads into MiXCR, producing one record per CDR3 protein. The sample holds 55,000 to 75,000 distinct CDR3 sequences, approximately 12% seen once. Material: whole blood. The receptors come from an adult who was a healthcare worker with PCR-confirmed SARS-CoV-2 infection or an uninfected control (not recorded which).

This clonotype came up many times. J is TRBJ2-2 and V is TRBV11-2, with 14 nucleotides matching TRBD2. V dropped 4 bases and J dropped 6; count of bases not matched to a gene: 1. The germline CDR1 and CDR2 sequences are SGHAT and FQNNGV. There are 15 residues in the CDR3. Written as DNA, the CDR3 is TGTGCCAGCAGCTCGGGACTAGCGGGGGCCGGGGAGCTGTTTTTT. Translating it yields CASSSGLAGAGELFF.

The rearrangement links TRBV29-1 to TRBJ2-2; maybe TRBD2 (6 bases). Germline values: CDR1 SQVTM, CDR2 ANQGSEA. V was shortened by 5 bases and J by 1 base, with 8 bases between the two germline ends. The CDR3 covers 13 residues. CDR3 protein: CSVRRENTGELFF. The CDR3 region has the DNA TGCAGCGTTCGGCGGGAGAACACCGGGGAGCTGTTTTTT.

This clonotype was picked up many times. CDR3 region: CASSLQGTQNTGELFF. The CDR3 bases are TGTGCCAGCAGCTTACAGGGAACTCAGAACACCGGGGAGCTGTTTTTT. The chain is built from TRBV7-2 and TRBJ2-2; D may be TRBD1 (5 bases). V gave up 2 bases and J gave up 1 base, with 11 bases separating them. The CDR3 runs to 16 residues. CDR1 is SGHTA and CDR2 is FQGNSA in the germline V gene.

This clonotype came up many times. This chain joins TRBV15 and TRBJ1-4, with D hard to call. Trimming took 0 bases from V and 4 from J, leaving 9 bases between them. Germline-derived CDR1 and CDR2 are LNHNV and YYDKDF (reference sequence). The CDR3 runs to 15 residues. This CDR3 reads CATSRDRDHNEKLFF. DNA of the CDR3: TGTGCCACCAGCAGAGACCGGGATCATAATGAAAAACTGTTTTTT.

This clonotype was seen many times. This sequence joins TRBV29-1 and TRBJ2-3; D remains unclear. Trimming cost V 8 bases and J 3 bases, with 6 bases left between them. Germline CDR1 and CDR2: SQVTM and ANQGSEA. The CDR3 has 10 residues. The CDR3 nucleotides read TGCAGCTCACGGACAGATACGCAGTATTTT. This encodes CSSRTDTQYF.